These T cell receptor beta chains were read from a single sample in a study of cytomegalovirus exposure and HLA in healthy donors. The repertoire was sequenced with immunoSEQ multiplex PCR; TCRdb's copy has only in-frame clones and lacks some. This sample has roughly 93,000 clones, with about 80% found just once. The specimen was PBMCs. The receptors originated from a man between 18 and 29 years old in good health and CMV-seropositive. Each CDR3 is given with its conserved first and last residue. D genes are given only for firm matches. Size values are once, few and many counts, or a class for expanded clones, and some rows have none.

J | size | V | D | DNA | CDR3
TRBJ2-7 | once | TRBV6-6 | TRBD1 | TGTGCCAGCAGTCCCCTGACAGGGAAACTACACTACGAGCAGTACTTC | CASSPLTGKLHYEQYF
TRBJ2-3 | NA | TRBV5-4 | TRBD2 | TGTGCCAGCAGCCGAAGACTAGCGGGGGGCACAGATACGCAGTATTTT | CASSRRLAGGTDTQYF
TRBJ2-7 | NA | TRBV6-1 | NA | TGTGCCAGCAGTGAAGGGGGCAGGGTTTTGGAGCAGTACTTC | CASSEGGRVLEQYF
TRBJ1-1 | NA | TRBV4-1 | NA | TGCGCCAGCAGCCGCCCGCTCGGGGGAGGCACTGAAGCTTTCTTT | CASSRPLGGGTEAFF
TRBJ2-3 | NA | TRBV19 | NA | TGTGCCACCCGATTAGCAGATACGCAGTATTTT | CATRLADTQYF
TRBJ2-1 | few | TRBV9 | NA | TGTGCCAGCAGCCTAAGGTCCGGGGGTCTGTACAATGAGCAGTTCTTC | CASSLRSGGLYNEQFF
TRBJ2-5 | NA | TRBV12-5 | NA | TGTGCTAGTGGCCTAGGTGATCTAGAAGAGACCCAGTACTTC | CASGLGDLEETQYF
TRBJ2-5 | few | TRBV28 | NA | TGTGCCAGCAGCTCCCACAGCGGAGGGCAAGAGACCCAGTACTTC | CASSSHSGGQETQYF
TRBJ2-5 | once | TRBV11-2 | NA | TGTGCCAGCAGCTCCAGAGGTCCAGAGAGACAAGAGACCCAGTACTTC | CASSSRGPERQETQYF
TRBJ2-1 | NA | TRBV18 | TRBD2 | TGTGCCAGCTCACCGGGGGGGACTTCCAATGAGCAGTTCTTC | CASSPGGTSNEQFF
TRBJ1-5 | few | TRBV6-5 | NA | TGTGCCAGCAGCCCCCCCGGGAGCAATCAGCCCCAGCATTTT | CASSPPGSNQPQHF
TRBJ1-2 | NA | TRBV28 | TRBD1 | TGTGCCAGCAGTTTCCAGGGGGCTAACTATGGCTACACCTTC | CASSFQGANYGYTF
TRBJ2-2 | NA | TRBV28 | TRBD2 | TGTGCCAGCAGTTTACTTTCGGGGGGGGACGCCGGGGAGCTGTTTTTT | CASSLLSGGDAGELFF
TRBJ1-6 | NA | TRBV6-5 | NA | TGTGCCAGCAGCTCCAGGGGTAATTCACCCCTCCACTTT | CASSSRGNSPLHF
TRBJ2-1 | NA | TRBV28 | NA | NA | CASSSSMTGAYNEQFF
TRBJ1-2 | NA | TRBV7-9 | NA | TGTGCCAGCAGCCCCCAAGCGGGTAGCTATGGCTACACCTTC | CASSPQAGSYGYTF
TRBJ1-6 | NA | TRBV2 | NA | TGTGCCAGCAGTGAAGGAGTGCGCTCACCCCTCCACTTT | CASSEGVRSPLHF
TRBJ1-1 | NA | TRBV15 | TRBD1 | TGTGCCACCAGCAGAGGCCCGGGCGGGACAGAGAACACTGAAGCTTTCTTT | CATSRGPGGTENTEAFF
TRBJ2-7 | NA | TRBV6-5 | NA | TGTGCCAGCACCAAAGTAGGGGCTTCCTACGAGCAGTACTTC | CASTKVGASYEQYF
TRBJ2-7 | few | TRBV5-1 | NA | TGCGCCAGCAGCGAGGGTACCACCTACGAGCAGTACTTC | CASSEGTTYEQYF
TRBJ2-5 | few | TRBV10-2 | TRBD2 | TGCGCCAGCAGGGACGTAGCGGGGGGGAAAGAGACCCAGTACTTC | CASRDVAGGKETQYF
TRBJ2-5 | NA | TRBV5-5 | NA | TGTGCCAGCAGCTCCCAGGGGAGGGGGGGCCTGAAGACCCAGTACTTC | CASSSQGRGGLKTQYF
TRBJ2-7 | NA | TRBV27 | TRBD1 | TGTGCCAGCAGTCTCCAAAGACAGGGGCGGGAGCAGTACTTC | CASSLQRQGREQYF
TRBJ2-5 | NA | TRBV7-3 | TRBD1 | TGTGCCAGCAGCCCAACCGGGACAGGAGGCCAAGAGACCCAGTACTTC | CASSPTGTGGQETQYF
TRBJ1-4 | few | TRBV7-9 | NA | TGTGCCAGCAGCTTTTACCAGGGGCTACTTGAAAAACTGTTTTTT | CASSFYQGLLEKLFF
TRBJ2-3 | few | TRBV5-6 | TRBD2 | TGTGCCAGCAGCCCCGGGACTAGCGGGGCATCCGGCAATACGCAGTATTTT | CASSPGTSGASGNTQYF
TRBJ1-1 | NA | TRBV7-9 | TRBD1 | TGTGCCAGCAGCCCTGTGGGGACAGGGGGTTTGGGCACTGAAGCTTTCTTT | CASSPVGTGGLGTEAFF
TRBJ1-2 | NA | TRBV5-1 | NA | TGCGCCAGCAGCTTGGGGGACATGGCCTATGGCTACACCTTC | CASSLGDMAYGYTF
TRBJ1-2 | NA | TRBV2 | TRBD1 | TGTGCCAGCAGGGTGACAGGGGGAAGGTTATATGGCTACACCTTC | CASRVTGGRLYGYTF
TRBJ2-3 | once | TRBV4-2 | NA | TGTGCCAGCAGCCAAATATCCGGGGGAACAGATACGCAGTATTTT | CASSQISGGTDTQYF
TRBJ2-3 | NA | TRBV28 | NA | TGTGCCAGCATCGACCCCCGGGTTAGCACAGATACGCAGTATTTT | CASIDPRVSTDTQYF
TRBJ1-2 | NA | TRBV5-1 | TRBD1 | TGCGCCAGCAGCCCGGACCCCGGGACAGGGGGAGGCTACACCTTC | CASSPDPGTGGGYTF
TRBJ1-2 | once | TRBV30 | NA | TGTGCCTGGAGTGTCAGGGATAACTATGGCTACACCTTC | CAWSVRDNYGYTF
TRBJ2-6 | NA | TRBV21-1 | NA | TGTGCCAGCAGCGGTTACCGGACTAACTCTGGGGCCAACGTCCTGACTTTC | CASSGYRTNSGANVLTF
TRBJ2-1 | NA | TRBV6-5 | TRBD1 | TGTGCCAGCAGTCGGACAGGGGGCCCTCACAATGAGCAGTTCTTC | CASSRTGGPHNEQFF
TRBJ1-2 | NA | TRBV5-1 | TRBD1 | TGCGCCAGCAGCTTGAGCGGCAGGGGGGACTATGGCTACACCTTC | CASSLSGRGDYGYTF
TRBJ1-5 | NA | TRBV19 | NA | TGTGCCAGTAGTATGTCAAATCAGCCCCAGCATTTT | CASSMSNQPQHF
TRBJ1-2 | NA | TRBV4-2 | TRBD1 | TGTGCCAGCAGCCAAGGGGGGACAGGCGTAAATACAGGGGAATATAACTATGGCTACACCTTC | CASSQGGTGVNTGEYNYGYTF
TRBJ2-7 | NA | TRBV7-6 | NA | TGTGCCAGCAGCTTAGCCGGGATTGGGGGCGACGAGCAGTACTTC | CASSLAGIGGDEQYF
TRBJ1-1 | NA | TRBV7-6 | TRBD1 | TGTGCCAGCAGCTCGGGACAGGATTACACTGAAGCTTTCTTT | CASSSGQDYTEAFF
TRBJ2-7 | once | TRBV6-6 | NA | TGTGCCAGCAGTTACGGCAGCGTCAATTACGAGCAGTACTTC | CASSYGSVNYEQYF
TRBJ2-2 | NA | TRBV7-7 | TRBD1 | TGTGCCAGCAGCTTCGGTTTGGGGACAGGGAACACCGGGGAGCTGTTTTTT | CASSFGLGTGNTGELFF
TRBJ2-7 | NA | TRBV4-1 | NA | TGCGCCAGCAGCCAAGGACTAGACGACGAGCAGTACTTC | CASSQGLDDEQYF
TRBJ1-2 | NA | TRBV13 | NA | TGTGCCAGCAGCTTAGGGGTCTTGGGGGCAGGAAACTATGGCTACACCTTC | CASSLGVLGAGNYGYTF
TRBJ1-2 | NA | TRBV29-1 | TRBD1 | TGCAGCGTTGCACAGGGGATGAACTATGGCTACACCTTC | CSVAQGMNYGYTF
TRBJ1-4 | NA | TRBV5-1 | NA | TGCGCCAGCAGCTTGGGGACTGTGGGTGGGACAGAAAAACTGTTTTTT | CASSLGTVGGTEKLFF
TRBJ1-5 | NA | TRBV19 | NA | TGTGCCAGCCTTAAGGGGTTAGGCCAGCCCCAGCATTTT | CASLKGLGQPQHF
TRBJ2-7 | NA | TRBV6-1 | TRBD1 | TGTGCCAGCAGTGAACTGATCAGGGACAGGGGCGGCGAGCAGTACTTC | CASSELIRDRGGEQYF
TRBJ1-1 | NA | TRBV11-2 | TRBD1 | TGTGCCAGCAGCTTTTACAGGGGGCTGAACACTGAAGCTTTCTTT | CASSFYRGLNTEAFF
TRBJ2-3 | few | TRBV10-3 | TRBD2 | TGTGCCATCAGTGAGTCGAGCGGGGCAAGGGCAGATACGCAGTATTTT | CAISESSGARADTQYF
TRBJ2-2 | NA | TRBV2 | TRBD1 | TGTGCCAGCAGTTGGGACAGGTCTGCCACCGGGGAGCTGTTTTTT | CASSWDRSATGELFF
TRBJ2-7 | NA | TRBV19 | TRBD1 | TGTGCCAGTATCCGGACAGGGACCTACGAGCAGTACTTC | CASIRTGTYEQYF
TRBJ1-5 | NA | TRBV18 | TRBD1 | TGTGCCAGCTCACGACAGGGGGCTGAGCCCCAGCATTTT | CASSRQGAEPQHF
TRBJ2-7 | NA | TRBV6-1 | TRBD2 | TGTGCCAGCAGTACCGGGACTAGCTCCTACGAGCAGTACTTC | CASSTGTSSYEQYF
TRBJ2-2 | NA | TRBV7-8 | NA | TGTGCCAGCAGCTTAGCAGGGCAGGGAGGGAACACCGGGGAGCTGTTTTTT | CASSLAGQGGNTGELFF
TRBJ2-7 | NA | TRBV2 | TRBD2 | TGTGCCAGCAGATCCCCGGGACTAGGCTACGAGCAGTACTTC | CASRSPGLGYEQYF
TRBJ2-1 | NA | TRBV5-1 | NA | TGCGCCAGCAGCTTGGGTGGGGCCTCCTACAATGAGCAGTTCTTC | CASSLGGASYNEQFF
TRBJ1-6 | NA | TRBV2 | TRBD1 | TGTGCCAGCAGGCTGAGTACAGGGGACTCACCCCTCCACTTT | CASRLSTGDSPLHF
TRBJ2-5 | NA | TRBV9 | NA | TGTGCCAGCAGCTACCAGCTCGGGGGGCTGGGAGAGACCCAGTACTTC | CASSYQLGGLGETQYF
TRBJ2-7 | NA | TRBV5-1 | TRBD1 | TGCGCCAGCAGCGCGGGGACAGGGGGATATTACGAGCAGTACTTC | CASSAGTGGYYEQYF